This TCR beta chain appears in the sequencing data of a study of identical twins. About this clonotype: No antigen is known for it. The junction and the germline gene differ at one end; a read error may be behind it.

Study results and caveats: Recombination models fit unrelated individuals' TCR alpha sharing but underestimated twins'. Cord blood beta clonotypes that were abundant carried fewer insertions, and memory repertoires showed no such trend.

TCRdb passed the 5' RACE reads through MiXCR, listing each CDR3 protein once. There are about 520,000 distinct CDR3 sequences in the sample; less than 25% occur only once, and about 0.99% lies in the top ten. Germline loops: CDR1 DFQATT, CDR2 SNEGSKA (reference sequence). The CDR3 is 13 amino acids. The same data also contributed to another study, on T cells expressing NK-cell markers. As that study records: Repertoires of TCR beta were obtained from T cells sorted as CD3+CD56+NKG2C+, CD3+CD56+NKG2C- and CD3+CD56-NKG2C+. Dominant NKG2C+ clonotypes in roughly six donors made up roughly 1.0-7.5% of CD8+ T cells.

Input material: CD4+ T cells sorted from blood. This TCR derives from a woman younger than 30 in good health. This chain connects TRBV20-1 to TRBJ2-7, with D possibly matching TRBD1 (6 bases). This chain's CDR3 is CSARTGLSYEQHF. The CDR3 DNA is TGCAGTGCTCGTACAGGGCTCTCCTACGAGCAGCACTTC.